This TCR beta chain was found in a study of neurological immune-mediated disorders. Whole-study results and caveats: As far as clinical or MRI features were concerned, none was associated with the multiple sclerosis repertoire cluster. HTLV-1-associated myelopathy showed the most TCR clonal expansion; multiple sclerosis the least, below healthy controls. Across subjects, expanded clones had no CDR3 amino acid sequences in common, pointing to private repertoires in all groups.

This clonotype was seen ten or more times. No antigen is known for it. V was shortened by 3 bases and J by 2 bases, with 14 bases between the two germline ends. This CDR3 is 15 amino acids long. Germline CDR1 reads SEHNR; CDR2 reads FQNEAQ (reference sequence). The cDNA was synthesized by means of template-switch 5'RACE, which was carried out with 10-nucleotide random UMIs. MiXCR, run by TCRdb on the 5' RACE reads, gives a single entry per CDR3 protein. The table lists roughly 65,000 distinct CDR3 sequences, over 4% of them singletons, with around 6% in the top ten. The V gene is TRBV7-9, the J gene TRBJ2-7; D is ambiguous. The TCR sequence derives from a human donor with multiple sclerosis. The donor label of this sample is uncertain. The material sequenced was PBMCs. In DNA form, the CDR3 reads TGTGCCAGCAGCTTTAGGCCCTGGACCCCCTACGAGCAGTACTTC. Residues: CASSFRPWTPYEQYF.